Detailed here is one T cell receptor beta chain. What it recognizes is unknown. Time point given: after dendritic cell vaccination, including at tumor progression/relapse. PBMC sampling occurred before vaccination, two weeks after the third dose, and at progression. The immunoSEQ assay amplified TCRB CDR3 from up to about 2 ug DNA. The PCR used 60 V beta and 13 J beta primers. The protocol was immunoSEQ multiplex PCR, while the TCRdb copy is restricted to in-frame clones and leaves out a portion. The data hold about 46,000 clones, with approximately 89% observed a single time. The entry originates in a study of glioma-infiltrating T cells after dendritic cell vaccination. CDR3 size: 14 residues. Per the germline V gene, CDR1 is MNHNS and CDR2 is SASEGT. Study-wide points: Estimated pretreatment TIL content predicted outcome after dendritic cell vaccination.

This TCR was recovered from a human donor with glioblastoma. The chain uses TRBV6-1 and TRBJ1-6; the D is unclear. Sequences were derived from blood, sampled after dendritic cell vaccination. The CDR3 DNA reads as TGTGCAAGCCAGTCAGGCCTCTATAATTCACCCCTCCACTTT. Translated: CASQSGLYNSPLHF.